This TCR beta chain was documented in a study of cytomegalovirus exposure and HLA in healthy donors. Use of 60 Vbeta and 13 Jbeta primers characterized the PCR. The method was immunoSEQ multiplex PCR; TCRdb's version includes in-frame clones alone and lacks a portion of them. The table shows 150,000 to 200,000 clones, with around 84% occurring only once. Overall study results and limits: Data from an earlier analysis indicated that most TCR beta V segments were productive either about 90% or about 30% of the time. Overall, approximately 150 TCR beta chains were annotated as cytomegalovirus-associated.

CDR3 length: 15 amino acids. Germline V gives CDR1 SGHRS, CDR2 YFSETQ. The J segment lost 3 bases and the V segment lost 6 bases, leaving 7 bases of the junction unmatched. This clone was detected only once. Its specificity is unknown. The sequence came from a man aged 50 or older in good health and CMV-seropositive. This chain joins TRBV5-1 and TRBJ1-4, with 8 bases matching TRBD1. The sequenced material came from PBMCs. The chain's CDR3 is CASTTDRGANEKLFF. CDR3 sequence (DNA): TGCGCCAGCACCACCGACAGGGGAGCTAATGAAAAACTGTTTTTT.